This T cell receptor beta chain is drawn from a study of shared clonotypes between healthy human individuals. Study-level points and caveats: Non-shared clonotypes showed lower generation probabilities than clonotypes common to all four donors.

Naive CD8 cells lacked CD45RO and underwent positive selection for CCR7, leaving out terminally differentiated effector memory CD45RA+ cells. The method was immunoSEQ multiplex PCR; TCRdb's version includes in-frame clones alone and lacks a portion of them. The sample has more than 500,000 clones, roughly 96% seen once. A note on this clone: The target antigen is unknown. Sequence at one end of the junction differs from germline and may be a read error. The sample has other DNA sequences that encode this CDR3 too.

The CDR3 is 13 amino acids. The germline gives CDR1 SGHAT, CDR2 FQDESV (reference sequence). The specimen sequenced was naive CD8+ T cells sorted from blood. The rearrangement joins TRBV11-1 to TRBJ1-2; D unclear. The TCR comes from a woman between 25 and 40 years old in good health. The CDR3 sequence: CASSSPKGYGYTF. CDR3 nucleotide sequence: TGCGCCAGCAGCTCCCCGAAAGGGTATGGCTACACCTTC.